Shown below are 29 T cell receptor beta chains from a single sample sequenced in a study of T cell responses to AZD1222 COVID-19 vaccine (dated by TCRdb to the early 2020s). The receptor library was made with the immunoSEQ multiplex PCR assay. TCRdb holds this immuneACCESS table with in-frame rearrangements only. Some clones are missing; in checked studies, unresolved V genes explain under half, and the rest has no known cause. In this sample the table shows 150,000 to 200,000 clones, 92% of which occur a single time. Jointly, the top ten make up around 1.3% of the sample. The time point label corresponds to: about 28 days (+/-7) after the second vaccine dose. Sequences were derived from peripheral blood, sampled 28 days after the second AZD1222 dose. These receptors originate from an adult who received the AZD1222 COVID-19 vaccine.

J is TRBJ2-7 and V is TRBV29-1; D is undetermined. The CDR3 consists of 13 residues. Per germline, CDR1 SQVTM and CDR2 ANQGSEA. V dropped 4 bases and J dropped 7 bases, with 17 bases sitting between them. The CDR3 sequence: CSVAPAPPREQYF. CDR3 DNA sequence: TGCAGCGTTGCTCCAGCCCCACCCCGGGAGCAGTACTTC.

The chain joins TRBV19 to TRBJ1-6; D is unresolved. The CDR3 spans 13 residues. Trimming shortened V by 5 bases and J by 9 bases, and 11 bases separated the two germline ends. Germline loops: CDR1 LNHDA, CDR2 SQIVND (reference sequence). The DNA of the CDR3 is TGTGCCAGTAGTGCAGACTCGCGTTCACCCCTCCACTTT. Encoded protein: CASSADSRSPLHF.

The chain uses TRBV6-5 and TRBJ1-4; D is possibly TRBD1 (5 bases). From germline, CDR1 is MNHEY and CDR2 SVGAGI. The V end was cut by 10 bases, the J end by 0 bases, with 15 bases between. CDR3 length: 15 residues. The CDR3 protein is CATKNRPATNEKLFF. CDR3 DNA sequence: TGTGCCACCAAGAACAGGCCCGCAACTAATGAAAAACTGTTTTTT.

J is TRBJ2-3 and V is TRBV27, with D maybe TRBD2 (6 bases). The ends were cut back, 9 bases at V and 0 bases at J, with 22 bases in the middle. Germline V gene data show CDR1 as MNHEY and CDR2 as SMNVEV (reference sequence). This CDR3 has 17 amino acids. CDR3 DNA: TGTGCCAGTAAATCCCCCACGCATAGCGGAAGCACAGATACGCAGTATTTT. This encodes CASKSPTHSGSTDTQYF.

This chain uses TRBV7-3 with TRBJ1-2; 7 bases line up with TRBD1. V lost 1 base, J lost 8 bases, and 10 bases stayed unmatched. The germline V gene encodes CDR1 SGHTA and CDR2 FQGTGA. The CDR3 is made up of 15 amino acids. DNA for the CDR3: TGTGCCAGCAGCTTAAGCCCAGGGGGAGTCATCGGCTACACCTTC. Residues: CASSLSPGGVIGYTF.

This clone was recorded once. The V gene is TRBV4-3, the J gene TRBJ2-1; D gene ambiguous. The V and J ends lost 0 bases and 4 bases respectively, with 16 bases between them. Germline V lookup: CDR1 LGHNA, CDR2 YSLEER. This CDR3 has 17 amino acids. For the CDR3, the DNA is TGCGCCAGCAGCCAAGATTCGTCCAGCGCCGGATACAATGAGCAGTTCTTC. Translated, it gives CASSQDSSSAGYNEQFF.

The CDR3 sequence: CASSLTGLGSYNEQFF. CDR3 in DNA: TGTGCCAGCAGTTTGACCGGGCTGGGCTCCTACAATGAGCAGTTCTTC. The chain recombines TRBV28 with TRBJ2-1; D gene uncertain. This CDR3 spans 16 amino acids. Trimming took 3 bases from V and 0 from J, leaving 12 bases between them. Germline CDR1 MDHEN, CDR2 SYDVKM.

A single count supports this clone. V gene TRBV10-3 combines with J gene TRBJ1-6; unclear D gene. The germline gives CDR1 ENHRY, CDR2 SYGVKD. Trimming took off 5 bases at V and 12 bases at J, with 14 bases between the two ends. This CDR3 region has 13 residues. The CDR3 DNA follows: TGTGCCATCAGTTGGTCCCTGGAGGGACCCCTCCACTTT. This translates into CAISWSLEGPLHF.

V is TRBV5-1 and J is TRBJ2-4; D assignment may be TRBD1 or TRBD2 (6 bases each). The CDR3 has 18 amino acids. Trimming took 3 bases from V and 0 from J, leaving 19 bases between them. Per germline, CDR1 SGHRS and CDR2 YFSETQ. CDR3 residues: CASSWGAEGSGAKNIQYF. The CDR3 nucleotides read TGCGCCAGCAGCTGGGGGGCAGAGGGGTCAGGAGCCAAAAACATTCAGTACTTC. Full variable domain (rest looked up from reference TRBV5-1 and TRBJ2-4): KAGVTQTPRYLIKTRGQQVTLSCSPISGHRSVSWYQQTPGQGLQFLFEYFSETQRNKGNFPGRFSGRQFSNSRSEMNVSTLELGDSALYLCASSWGAEGSGAKNIQYFGAGTRLSVL.

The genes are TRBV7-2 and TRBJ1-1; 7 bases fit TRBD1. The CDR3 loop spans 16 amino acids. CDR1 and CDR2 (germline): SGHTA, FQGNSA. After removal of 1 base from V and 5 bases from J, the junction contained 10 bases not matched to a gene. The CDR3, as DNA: TGTGCCAGCAGCTTAGGAATTGGCTCAGGGGGGACTGAAGCTTTCTTT. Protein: CASSLGIGSGGTEAFF.

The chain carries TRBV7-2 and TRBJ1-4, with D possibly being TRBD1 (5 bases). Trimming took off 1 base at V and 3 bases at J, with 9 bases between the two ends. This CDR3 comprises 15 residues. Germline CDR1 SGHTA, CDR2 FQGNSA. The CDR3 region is CASSLGGRANEKLFF. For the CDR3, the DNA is TGTGCCAGCAGCTTAGGGGGCAGGGCTAATGAAAAACTGTTTTTT.

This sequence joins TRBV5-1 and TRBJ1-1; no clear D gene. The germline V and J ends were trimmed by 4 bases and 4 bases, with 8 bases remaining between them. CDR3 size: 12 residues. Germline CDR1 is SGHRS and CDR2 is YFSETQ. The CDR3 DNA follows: TGCGCCAGCAGCACCCGGGGCACTGAAGCTTTCTTT. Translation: CASSTRGTEAFF. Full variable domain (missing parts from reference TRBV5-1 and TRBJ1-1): KAGVTQTPRYLIKTRGQQVTLSCSPISGHRSVSWYQQTPGQGLQFLFEYFSETQRNKGNFPGRFSGRQFSNSRSEMNVSTLELGDSALYLCASSTRGTEAFFGQGTRLTVV.

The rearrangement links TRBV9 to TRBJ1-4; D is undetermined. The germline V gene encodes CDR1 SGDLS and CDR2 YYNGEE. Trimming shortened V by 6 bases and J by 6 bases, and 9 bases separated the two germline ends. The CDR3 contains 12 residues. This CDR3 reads CASMGPDEKLFF. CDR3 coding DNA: TGTGCCAGCATGGGCCCGGATGAAAAACTGTTTTTT.

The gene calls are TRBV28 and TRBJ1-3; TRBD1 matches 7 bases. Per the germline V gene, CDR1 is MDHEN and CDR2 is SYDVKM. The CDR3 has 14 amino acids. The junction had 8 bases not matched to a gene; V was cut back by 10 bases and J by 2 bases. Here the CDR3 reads CAIRQGGAGNTIYF. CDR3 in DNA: TGTGCCATAAGGCAGGGGGGGGCTGGAAACACCATATATTTT. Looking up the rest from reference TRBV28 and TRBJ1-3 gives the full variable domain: DVKVTQSSRYLVKRTGEKVFLECVQDMDHENMFWYRQDPGLGLRLIYFSYDVKMKEKGDIPEGYSVSREKKERFSLILESASTNQTSMYLCAIRQGGAGNTIYFGEGSWLTVV.

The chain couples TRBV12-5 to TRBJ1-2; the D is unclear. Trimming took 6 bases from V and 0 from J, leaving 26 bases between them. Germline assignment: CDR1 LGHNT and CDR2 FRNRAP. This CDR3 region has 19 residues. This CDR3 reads CASGLDPDVNPEPNYGYTF. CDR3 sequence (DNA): TGTGCTAGTGGCTTAGACCCGGACGTCAACCCAGAGCCTAACTATGGCTACACCTTC.

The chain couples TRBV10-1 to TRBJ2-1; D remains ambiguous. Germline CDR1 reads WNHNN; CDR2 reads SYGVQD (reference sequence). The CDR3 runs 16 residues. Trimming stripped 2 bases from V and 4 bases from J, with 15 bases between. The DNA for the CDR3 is TGCGCCAGCAGTGAGACGCCCCGGTCACCATACAATGAGCAGTTCTTC. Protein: CASSETPRSPYNEQFF.

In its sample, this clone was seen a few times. This CDR3 is CASSQSRGSGYTF. The CDR3 region has the DNA TGTGCCAGCAGCCAATCTAGGGGTAGTGGCTACACCTTC. The chain links TRBV14 to TRBJ1-2, with D possibly TRBD1 on 5 matching bases. The germline V gene has CDR1 SGHDN and CDR2 FVKESK. The CDR3 consists of 13 residues. The V gene lost 2 bases and the J gene lost 7 bases, with 11 bases spanning the gap.

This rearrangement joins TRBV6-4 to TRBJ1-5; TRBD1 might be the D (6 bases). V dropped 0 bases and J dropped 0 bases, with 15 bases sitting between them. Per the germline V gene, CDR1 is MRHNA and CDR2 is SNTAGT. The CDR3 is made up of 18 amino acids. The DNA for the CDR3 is TGTGCCAGCAGTGACTCGGGACATGGAGGCTATAGCAATCAGCCCCAGCATTTT. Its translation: CASSDSGHGGYSNQPQHF.

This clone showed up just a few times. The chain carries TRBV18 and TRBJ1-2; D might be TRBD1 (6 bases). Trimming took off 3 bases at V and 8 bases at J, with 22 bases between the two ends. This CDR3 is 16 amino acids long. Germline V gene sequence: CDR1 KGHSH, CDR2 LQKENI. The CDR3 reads CASSPPSGHPPGGYTF. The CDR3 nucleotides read TGTGCCAGCTCACCGCCCTCGGGACATCCGCCGGGGGGCTACACCTTC.

The CDR3 spells CASSLHSSYEQYF. The CDR3 nucleotides read TGTGCCAGCAGTTTACACAGCTCCTACGAGCAGTACTTC. The rearrangement links TRBV27 to TRBJ2-7; D remains unclear. Germline CDR1 is MNHEY and CDR2 is SMNVEV (reference sequence). Trimming shortened V by 2 bases and J by 0 bases, and 5 bases separated the two germline ends. The CDR3 has 13 amino acids.

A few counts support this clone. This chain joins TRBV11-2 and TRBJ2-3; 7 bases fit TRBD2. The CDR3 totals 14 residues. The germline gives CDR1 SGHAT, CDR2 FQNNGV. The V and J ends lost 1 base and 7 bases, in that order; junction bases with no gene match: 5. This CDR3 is CASSLAGTKNTQYF. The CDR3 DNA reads TGTGCCAGCAGCTTAGCGGGGACTAAAAATACGCAGTATTTT.

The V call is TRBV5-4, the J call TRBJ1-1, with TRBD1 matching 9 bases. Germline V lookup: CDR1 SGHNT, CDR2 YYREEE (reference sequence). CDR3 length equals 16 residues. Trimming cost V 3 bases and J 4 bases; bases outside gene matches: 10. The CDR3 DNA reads TGTGCCAGCAGCTCCGAACAGGGGGCTAGGGTCACTGAAGCTTTCTTT. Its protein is CASSSEQGARVTEAFF. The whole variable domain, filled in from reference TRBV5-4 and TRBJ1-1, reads ETGVTQSPTHLIKTRGQQVTLRCSSQSGHNTVSWYQQALGQGPQFIFQYYREEENGRGNFPPRFSGLQFPNYSSELNVNALELDDSALYLCASSSEQGARVTEAFFGQGTRLTVV.

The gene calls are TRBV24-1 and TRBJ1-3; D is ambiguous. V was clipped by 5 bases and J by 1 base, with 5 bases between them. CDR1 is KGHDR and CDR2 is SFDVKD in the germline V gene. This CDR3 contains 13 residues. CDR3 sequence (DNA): TGTGCCACCAGTGGAGGGTCTGGAAACACCATATATTTT. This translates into CATSGGSGNTIYF.

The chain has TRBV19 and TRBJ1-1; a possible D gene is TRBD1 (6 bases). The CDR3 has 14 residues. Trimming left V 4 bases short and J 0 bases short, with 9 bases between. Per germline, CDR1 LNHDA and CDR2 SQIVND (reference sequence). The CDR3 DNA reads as TGTGCCAGTAGTAAGACAGGACTGAACACTGAAGCTTTCTTT. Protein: CASSKTGLNTEAFF. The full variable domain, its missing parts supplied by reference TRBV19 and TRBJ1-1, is DGGITQSPKYLFRKEGQNVTLSCEQNLNHDAMYWYRQDPGQGLRLIYYSQIVNDFQKGDIAEGYSVSREKKESFPLTVTSAQKNPTAFYLCASSKTGLNTEAFFGQGTRLTVV.

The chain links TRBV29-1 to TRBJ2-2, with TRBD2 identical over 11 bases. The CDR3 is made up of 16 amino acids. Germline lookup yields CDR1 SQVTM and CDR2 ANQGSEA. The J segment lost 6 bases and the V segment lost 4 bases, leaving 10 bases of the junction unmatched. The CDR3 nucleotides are TGCAGCGTTGGTGGAGTAGCGGGGGGGAATGCCGGGGAGCTGTTTTTT. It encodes CSVGGVAGGNAGELFF.

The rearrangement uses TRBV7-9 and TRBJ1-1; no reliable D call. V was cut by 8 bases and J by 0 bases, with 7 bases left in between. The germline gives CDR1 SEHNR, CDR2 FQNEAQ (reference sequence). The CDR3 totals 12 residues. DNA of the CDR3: TGTGCCAGCGAGACCATGAACACTGAAGCTTTCTTT. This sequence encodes CASETMNTEAFF.

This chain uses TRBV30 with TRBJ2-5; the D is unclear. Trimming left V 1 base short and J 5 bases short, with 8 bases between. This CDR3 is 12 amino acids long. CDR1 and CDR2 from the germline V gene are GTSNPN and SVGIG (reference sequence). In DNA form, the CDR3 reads TGTGCCTGGAGTGCTGAACCTGAGACCCAGTACTTC. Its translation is CAWSAEPETQYF.

As DNA, the CDR3 is TGTGCCAGCTCCTTTGGACGGACCTACGAGCAGTACTTC. Translation gives CASSFGRTYEQYF. V usage is TRBV27 and J usage is TRBJ2-7, with D hard to call. Germline V gene data show CDR1 as MNHEY and CDR2 as SMNVEV (reference sequence). V was pared by 8 bases and J by 2 bases, with 13 bases between. This CDR3 has 13 amino acids.

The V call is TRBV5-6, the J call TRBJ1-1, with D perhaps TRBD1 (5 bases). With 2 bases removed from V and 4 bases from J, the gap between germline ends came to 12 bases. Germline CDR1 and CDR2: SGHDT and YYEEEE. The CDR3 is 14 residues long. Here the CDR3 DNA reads TGTGCCAGCAGCTTCGTCAGAGGGACCACTGAAGCTTTCTTT. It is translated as CASSFVRGTTEAFF.